This T cell receptor beta chain came from a study of post-analysis software for immune sequencing data. Across the study: Both relapsing-remitting and secondary progressive multiple sclerosis featured among the disease courses, as did progressive-relapsing multiple sclerosis.

Study-level results: Pronounced co-clustering by F measure was evident among identically batched samples. Compared against controls, patients with multiple sclerosis displayed significantly lower normalized Chao1 diversity. TRBV5-6, TRBV5-1 and TRBV20-1 belonged to a set of roughly five TRBV segments that were more frequent in patients than controls.

Germline lookup yields CDR1 SQVTM and CDR2 ANQGSEA. Trimming at V came to 0 bases and at J to 0 bases, leaving 7 bases not matched to a gene. CDR3 length equals 16 residues. Details on this clonotype: Its antigen is unknown.

TCR beta libraries were prepared from cDNA with unique molecular identifiers. The authors obtained roughly 0.5 million cDNA molecules from approximately 1 to 10 million T cells. MiXCR was run by TCRdb on the PCR reads, yielding one entry per CDR3 protein. This sample has hundreds of thousands of distinct CDR3 sequences, with approximately 59% found just once. The source of this sequence is a girl aged 2 to 10 with multiple sclerosis. The specimen was blood. This chain links TRBV29-1 with TRBJ2-7; TRBD2 matches 8 bases. The CDR3 sequence is CSVEERAGESSYEQYF. Written as DNA, the CDR3 is TGCAGCGTTGAAGAGAGAGCGGGAGAAAGCTCCTACGAGCAGTACTTC.